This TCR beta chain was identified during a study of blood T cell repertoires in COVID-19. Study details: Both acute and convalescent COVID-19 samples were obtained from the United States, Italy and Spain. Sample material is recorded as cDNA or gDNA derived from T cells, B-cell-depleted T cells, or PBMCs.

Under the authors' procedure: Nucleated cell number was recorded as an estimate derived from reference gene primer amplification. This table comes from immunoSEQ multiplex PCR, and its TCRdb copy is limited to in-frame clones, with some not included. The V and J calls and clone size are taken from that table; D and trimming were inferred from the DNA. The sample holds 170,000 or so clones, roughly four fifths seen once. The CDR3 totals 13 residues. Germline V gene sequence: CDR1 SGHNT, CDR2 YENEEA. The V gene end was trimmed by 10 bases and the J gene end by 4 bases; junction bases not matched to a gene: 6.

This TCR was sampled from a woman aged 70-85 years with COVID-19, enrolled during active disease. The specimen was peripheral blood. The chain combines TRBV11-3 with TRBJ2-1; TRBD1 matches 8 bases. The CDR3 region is CAKTRGLYNEQFF. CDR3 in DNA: TGTGCCAAAACCAGGGGGCTTTACAATGAGCAGTTCTTC.